The rows below give T cell receptor beta chains drawn from one sample of a study of T cell responses to AZD1222 COVID-19 vaccine. Profiled with immunoSEQ multiplex PCR; TCRdb holds only in-frame clones, not every one. Of over 100,000 clones listed, just over 85% are singletons. Sample: peripheral blood, taken on day 0 of AZD1222 vaccination. All receptors derive from an adult in good health. CDR3s include the opening cysteine and the closing phenylalanine or tryptophan. The D gene is left open where the match is weak. A clone size is listed for some rows: how often the clone was seen (once, few, many), or a class if it is expanded.

J gene | clone size | V gene | CDR3 length | D gene | CDR3 DNA | CDR3 protein
TRBJ1-3 | NA | TRBV6-2/TRBV6-3 | 15 | NA | TGTGCCAGCAGCCCGAGGGGTTTCTCTGGAAACACCATATATTTT | CASSPRGFSGNTIYF
TRBJ1-2 | NA | TRBV19 | 15 | TRBD1 | TGTGCCAGTAGTCGCGGACAGGCCAGAGCCTATGGCTACACCTTC | CASSRGQARAYGYTF
TRBJ1-3 | NA | TRBV11-2 | 13 | TRBD1 | TGTGCCAGCAGCTTGGACAGGCGAAACACCATATATTTT | CASSLDRRNTIYF
TRBJ1-4 | NA | TRBV9 | 14 | NA | TGTGCCAGCAGCGTAGTAGGAACAGATGAAAAACTGTTTTTT | CASSVVGTDEKLFF
TRBJ2-7 | NA | TRBV7-2 | 12 | NA | TGTGCCAGCAGCCGAGGGACCTACGAGCAGTACTTC | CASSRGTYEQYF
TRBJ1-2 | NA | TRBV6-5 | 13 | NA | TGTGCCAGCACCCCGGAATGGAATTATGGCTACACCTTC | CASTPEWNYGYTF
TRBJ1-4 | NA | TRBV2 | 16 | TRBD1 | TGTGCCAGCAGAGGGACGGGACAGGGGATGAATGAAAAACTGTTTTTT | CASRGTGQGMNEKLFF
TRBJ2-7 | NA | TRBV12-3/TRBV12-4 | 12 | TRBD1 | TGTGCCACCGTTCGTAAGGGGGCCGAGCAGTACTTC | CATVRKGAEQYF
TRBJ1-1 | few | TRBV12-3/TRBV12-4 | 12 | NA | TGTGCCAGCAGCTCGTACGGGTTTGGGGCTTTCTTT | CASSSYGFGAFF
TRBJ1-4 | NA | TRBV5-5 | 15 | NA | TGTGCCAGCAGCTTCGGGGCCAGGGGTAGTGAAAAACTGTTTTTT | CASSFGARGSEKLFF
TRBJ1-5 | NA | TRBV2 | 13 | TRBD1 | TGTGCCAGCAGACAGGGGGCTAGGCAGCCCCAGCATTTT | CASRQGARQPQHF
TRBJ1-5 | NA | TRBV20-1 | 13 | NA | TGCAGTGCTAGTCCGCCAGGGCTTCAGCCCCAGCATTTT | CSASPPGLQPQHF
TRBJ1-2 | NA | TRBV5-6 | 12 | NA | TGTGCCAGCAGCTTGGTCCCGAGATCTACCACCTTC | CASSLVPRSTTF
TRBJ2-4 | NA | TRBV9 | 15 | NA | TGTGCCAGCAGCGCAGGGATTGGGCTCGAAAACATTCAGTACTTC | CASSAGIGLENIQYF
TRBJ2-3 | NA | TRBV7-9 | 13 | NA | TGTGCCATCCCCCCTTGGAACACAGATACGCAGTATTTT | CAIPPWNTDTQYF
TRBJ2-3 | NA | TRBV7-2 | 14 | TRBD1 | TGTGCCAGCAGCTGGGGACAGGGGACAGATACGCAGTATTTT | CASSWGQGTDTQYF
TRBJ1-5 | NA | TRBV7-2 | 14 | TRBD1 | TGTGCCAGCAGCTTATTTCAGGGGGATCAGCCCCAGCATTTT | CASSLFQGDQPQHF
TRBJ2-5 | NA | TRBV9 | 17 | TRBD2 | TGTGCCAGCAGCGTAACTAGCGGGGTAACACTAGGAGAGACCCAGTACTTC | CASSVTSGVTLGETQYF
TRBJ2-2 | NA | TRBV4-1 | 14 | TRBD2 | TGCGCCAGCAGCCAAGGCGGGGGGCTAAGGGAGCTGTTTTTT | CASSQGGGLRELFF
TRBJ1-1 | NA | TRBV7-6 | 15 | TRBD1 | TGTGCCAGCAGCCCCCGGACAGGGGTGAGCACTGAAGCTTTCTTT | CASSPRTGVSTEAFF
TRBJ1-2 | NA | TRBV20-1 | 12 | NA | TGCAGTGCTAGTTGGAGGGTAGGGTACAACACCTTC | CSASWRVGYNTF
TRBJ2-7 | NA | TRBV4-1 | 16 | TRBD1 | TGCGCCAGCAGCCAAGGGACCGGGACAGGGGCCTACGAGCAGTACTTC | CASSQGTGTGAYEQYF
TRBJ1-3 | NA | TRBV27 | 15 | NA | TGTGCCAGCAGTTCCGGCATGGGAACTGGAAACACCATATATTTT | CASSSGMGTGNTIYF
TRBJ2-1 | NA | TRBV11-3 | 14 | NA | TGTGCCAGCAGCCCCGGACGGGTAGGCAATGAGCAGTTCTTC | CASSPGRVGNEQFF
TRBJ1-2 | once | TRBV7-2 | 14 | NA | TGTGCCAGCAGCTTAAGCCTGGGGGGCTATGGCTACACCTTC | CASSLSLGGYGYTF
TRBJ2-2 | medium-sized | TRBV7-9 | 12 | NA | TGTGCCAGCAGCTTAGAGGCCGGGGAGCTGTTTTTT | CASSLEAGELFF
TRBJ1-1 | NA | TRBV14 | 14 | NA | TGTGCCAGCAGCCAAGTTACAACTTCTACTGAAGCTTTCTTT | CASSQVTTSTEAFF
TRBJ1-5 | NA | TRBV5-1 | 15 | NA | TGCGCCAGCAAAGTAGGCCCAGAAAATAATCAGCCCCAGCATTTT | CASKVGPENNQPQHF
TRBJ1-3 | NA | TRBV6-6 | 15 | NA | TGTGCCAGCAGTTACTCGGAGTTCTCTGGAAACACCATATATTTT | CASSYSEFSGNTIYF
TRBJ2-2 | NA | TRBV6-2/TRBV6-3 | 11 | NA | TGTGCCAGCATTTACGGCGGGGAGCTGTTTTTT | CASIYGGELFF
TRBJ1-2 | NA | TRBV5-5 | 14 | NA | TGTGCCAGCACCCGATCGGAAGGACTCTATGGCTACACCTTC | CASTRSEGLYGYTF
TRBJ1-1 | NA | TRBV6-2/TRBV6-3 | 13 | NA | TGTGCCAGCAGCGGCGTGGGGGGCACTGAAGCTTTCTTT | CASSGVGGTEAFF
TRBJ1-5 | few | TRBV10-2 | 13 | NA | TGCGCCAGCCAGGGTCCCCTCCATCAGCCCCAGCATTTT | CASQGPLHQPQHF
TRBJ2-1 | NA | TRBV2 | 15 | NA | TGTGCCAGCAGACTGGATAGACAGCAGTACAATGAGCAGTTCTTC | CASRLDRQQYNEQFF
TRBJ2-1 | NA | TRBV2 | 13 | NA | TGTGCCAGCATTGTCCTGGGGTACAATGAGCAGTTCTTC | CASIVLGYNEQFF
TRBJ1-3 | many | TRBV29-1 | 14 | NA | TGCAGCGTTGCCAGCTCTAGCTCTGGAAACACCATATATTTT | CSVASSSSGNTIYF
TRBJ1-1 | NA | TRBV4-3 | 14 | TRBD1 | TGCGCCAGCAGCCAAGGACAGGGTCTCGCTGAAGCTTTCTTT | CASSQGQGLAEAFF
TRBJ2-3 | NA | TRBV4-2 | 15 | TRBD2 | TGTGCCAGCAGCCACTTTAGCGGGGCCACAGATACGCAGTATTTT | CASSHFSGATDTQYF
TRBJ2-2 | NA | TRBV2 | 15 | NA | TGTGCCAGCACCCCGTGGCAGGTTAACACCGGGGAGCTGTTTTTT | CASTPWQVNTGELFF
TRBJ2-3 | NA | TRBV24-1 | 16 | NA | TGTGCCACCAGTGATTTCGCCGGAACTAGCACAGATACGCAGTATTTT | CATSDFAGTSTDTQYF
TRBJ1-3 | NA | TRBV15 | 18 | TRBD1 | TGTGCCACCAGCAGAACCAAACAGGGGGGCGCCTCTGGAAACACCATATATTTT | CATSRTKQGGASGNTIYF
TRBJ1-1 | NA | TRBV9 | 14 | TRBD1 | TGTGCCAGCAGCGTAGCTCCAGGGGGCACTGAAGCTTTCTTT | CASSVAPGGTEAFF
TRBJ1-3 | once | TRBV6-5 | 15 | NA | TGTGCCAGCAGTAAGGAGCGGGGATCTGGAAACACCATATATTTT | CASSKERGSGNTIYF
TRBJ2-5 | few | TRBV5-6 | 16 | TRBD1 | TGTGCCAGCACCAACCCGGGAAATACAGGGGAAGAGACCCAGTACTTC | CASTNPGNTGEETQYF
TRBJ2-3 | NA | TRBV5-4 | 14 | NA | TGTGCCAGCAGCCTGAGGGGGGACACAGATACGCAGTATTTT | CASSLRGDTDTQYF
TRBJ1-3 | NA | TRBV10-1 | 12 | NA | TGCGCCAGTGGACACTCTGGAAACACCATATATTTT | CASGHSGNTIYF
TRBJ1-4 | NA | TRBV30 | 15 | NA | TGTGCCTGGACACCGTTAGGCGCAACTAATGAAAAACTGTTTTTT | CAWTPLGATNEKLFF
TRBJ2-6 | NA | TRBV4-3 | 17 | NA | TGCGCCAGCAGCCAAGTCCCAGCGAACTCTGGGGCCAACGTCCTGACTTTC | CASSQVPANSGANVLTF
TRBJ2-5 | NA | TRBV2 | 13 | TRBD1 | TGTGCCAGCACCCGGGACAGGGAAGAGACCCAGTACTTC | CASTRDREETQYF
TRBJ2-1 | NA | TRBV9 | 16 | TRBD2 | TGTGCCAGCAGCGCTCTAGCGGGGAGCTCCTACAATGAGCAGTTCTTC | CASSALAGSSYNEQFF